This T cell receptor (beta chain) stems from a study of response to subunit inactivated influenza vaccine. Study-level findings and limits: Authors suggested few new T cells are recruited by each seasonal influenza vaccination.

In germline, CDR1 is DFQATT, CDR2 SNEGSKA (reference sequence). V gave up 6 bases and J gave up 2 bases; unmatched junction bases: 6. The CDR3 spans 15 residues. From the RT-PCR reads, TCRdb called clonotypes with MiXCR, one entry per CDR3 protein. Of about 570,000 distinct CDR3 sequences in the sample, roughly 12% are singletons; the top ten hold 10%. This clonotype was seen more than once but under ten times. What it binds is not known. The V and J genes are TRBV20-1 and TRBJ2-5; TRBD2 aligns across 13 bases. Sample: PBMCs from blood, taken on the day of vaccination. The TCR originated in a man aged 50 or older who received an inactivated influenza vaccine. The CDR3 protein is CSANGLAGVQETQYF. DNA for the CDR3: TGCAGTGCCAATGGACTAGCGGGGGTTCAAGAGACCCAGTACTTC.